This is a list of T cell receptor beta chains from one sample in a study of blood T cell repertoires in COVID-19. Only in-frame clones appear in the TCRdb table, and some are missing; sequencing was by immunoSEQ multiplex PCR. Of some 160,000 clones in the sample, 88% were seen once. Sequenced input: PBMCs or T cells enriched from blood (not recorded which). Receptor source: a woman between 45 and 60 years old who had recovered from COVID-19. Each CDR3 is given with its conserved first and last residue. Each record gives: clone size, J gene, D gene, V gene, CDR3 length, CDR3 DNA, CDR3 protein. D genes are given only for firm matches. Not every row has a clone size; where given, it reads once, few, many or a size class.

-	TRBJ2-5	TRBD1	TRBV7-2	15	TGTGCCAGCAGCTTAGGGGACAGGGGTGCAGAGACCCAGTACTTC	CASSLGDRGAETQYF
once	TRBJ2-7	TRBD1	TRBV11-2	14	TGTGCCAGCAGCTCCGGGACAGGGGGCTACGAGCAGTACTTC	CASSSGTGGYEQYF
-	TRBJ1-5	TRBD1	TRBV5-6	16	TGTGCCAGCAGCTTGTGGGACAGTCGGTTCAGTCGGCCCCAGCATTTT	CASSLWDSRFSRPQHF
-	TRBJ2-7	-	TRBV29-1	11	TGCAGCGTTCCAGGGGATTACGAGCAGTACTTC	CSVPGDYEQYF
-	TRBJ2-3	TRBD2	TRBV19	14	TGTGCCAGTAGTCCTTGGACTAGCGGGGGTACGCAGTATTTT	CASSPWTSGGTQYF
once	TRBJ2-1	-	TRBV6-2/TRBV6-3	14	TGTGCCAGCAGTCTCCTGACAGGAAACAATGAGCAGTTCTTC	CASSLLTGNNEQFF
-	TRBJ1-1	-	TRBV21-1	13	TGTGCCAGCAGCATACAGGGATACACTGAAGCTTTCTTT	CASSIQGYTEAFF
-	TRBJ2-3	TRBD2	TRBV2	15	TGTGCCGGAGGGGAGACTAGCGGGGTAGTAGATACGCAGTATTTT	CAGGETSGVVDTQYF
-	TRBJ1-1	-	TRBV18	13	TGTGCCAGCTCAGACGGGGGGAACACTGAAGCTTTCTTT	CASSDGGNTEAFF
-	TRBJ1-4	TRBD1	TRBV6-5	15	TGTGCCAGCAGTTACGGGGGGACAGGGAATGAAAAACTGTTTTTT	CASSYGGTGNEKLFF
-	TRBJ1-2	TRBD1	TRBV18	14	TGTGCCAGCTCGCCTGGAGGGGGCGACTATGGCTACACCTTC	CASSPGGGDYGYTF
-	TRBJ2-5	-	TRBV6-5	13	TGTGCCATGGGCCCCCTACCCCAAGAGACCCAGTACTTC	CAMGPLPQETQYF
-	TRBJ2-1	TRBD2	TRBV7-3	20	TGTGCCAGCAGCTTAACCCCTCTAGCGGGGGGGTACCGCTCCTACAATGAGCAGTTCTTC	CASSLTPLAGGYRSYNEQFF
-	TRBJ1-5	-	TRBV5-1	15	TGCGCCAGCAGCTTGGGGGGCCCGGGCAATCAGCCCCAGCATTTT	CASSLGGPGNQPQHF
-	TRBJ2-1	-	TRBV2	14	TGTGCCAGCAGTGAAAGAAACAGTCGGAATGAGCAGTTCTTC	CASSERNSRNEQFF
-	TRBJ2-3	TRBD2	TRBV5-1	15	TGCGCCAGCAGCACCACCCGGGGGGTCACAGATACGCAGTATTTT	CASSTTRGVTDTQYF
-	TRBJ1-1	-	TRBV7-3	15	TGTGCCAGCAGCTTAGCGACAGTGGCGAACACTGAAGCTTTCTTT	CASSLATVANTEAFF
-	TRBJ1-1	-	TRBV9	15	TGTGCCAGCAGCGTAGAGGGCGGGGGAGGGACTGAAGCTTTCTTT	CASSVEGGGGTEAFF
-	TRBJ1-2	TRBD1	TRBV5-4	14	TGTGCCAGCAGCTTGCAGGGGGCGGACTATGGCTACACCTTC	CASSLQGADYGYTF
once	TRBJ1-1	-	TRBV5-1	13	TGCGCCAGCAGCCGGCCCCAGGGCCCTGAAGCTTTCTTT	CASSRPQGPEAFF
-	TRBJ1-5	-	TRBV5-1	13	TGCGCCAGCAGCTTGGACAGCGGACAGCCCCAGCATTTT	CASSLDSGQPQHF
few	TRBJ2-2	TRBD1	TRBV7-3	15	TGTGCCAGCAGCTTTACAGGGGGAAACACCGGGGAGCTGTTTTTT	CASSFTGGNTGELFF
few	TRBJ1-3	TRBD1	TRBV7-2	18	TGTGCCAGCAGCCCTAAAGGCCGACAGGGGCTCTCTGGAAACACCATATATTTT	CASSPKGRQGLSGNTIYF
-	TRBJ2-6	-	TRBV5-6	19	TGTGCCAGCAGCTTGGCCTTGGCAGGGTGGGGCTCTGGGGCCAACGTCCTGACTTTC	CASSLALAGWGSGANVLTF
-	TRBJ1-3	TRBD1	TRBV3-1/TRBV3-2	16	TGTGCCAGCAGCCAAGGACAGGGGAGGGGAGGAAACACCATATATTTT	CASSQGQGRGGNTIYF
-	TRBJ2-1	TRBD1	TRBV7-6	17	TGTGCCAGCAGCTTAGATGGTGAGGGGGCCACCTACAATGAGCAGTTCTTC	CASSLDGEGATYNEQFF
-	TRBJ1-1	-	TRBV6-2/TRBV6-3	12	TGTGCCAGCAGCCCCACCCCCGGGGGAGCTTTCTTT	CASSPTPGGAFF
-	TRBJ1-2	TRBD1	TRBV7-9	13	TGTGCCAGCAGCAGTGACAGGGTTGGCGGCTACACCTTC	CASSSDRVGGYTF
-	TRBJ2-5	-	TRBV5-8	15	TGTGCCAGCAGCTTGCAGCCAGGGAGTAGCGGGACCCAGTACTTC	CASSLQPGSSGTQYF
-	TRBJ1-2	TRBD1	TRBV2	15	TGTGCCAGCAGTGCCCCACAGGGGACAGGCTATGGCTACACCTTC	CASSAPQGTGYGYTF
-	TRBJ1-2	-	TRBV9	17	TGTGCCAGCAGCGTAGGAGCCAGACTTGTGAGGGACTATGGCTACACCTTC	CASSVGARLVRDYGYTF
-	TRBJ2-2	-	TRBV3-1/TRBV3-2	14	TGTGCCAGCAGCCAAGGGGCCAGCTTGCGGGAGCTGTTTTTT	CASSQGASLRELFF
-	TRBJ1-1	TRBD1	TRBV2	15	TGTGCCAGCAGATTCGACCGTGGACAGGTCACTGAAGCTTTCTTT	CASRFDRGQVTEAFF
-	TRBJ2-1	-	TRBV11-2	15	TGTGCCAGCAGCTTCACTAGAATTAAGGGAAATGAGCAGTTCTTC	CASSFTRIKGNEQFF
-	TRBJ1-4	-	TRBV5-6	14	TGTGCCAGCAGCTTGGAACAGCTTAATGAAAAACTGTTTTTT	CASSLEQLNEKLFF
-	TRBJ2-1	TRBD1	TRBV4-2	15	TGTGCCAGCAGCCTTGACAGGGGAGGCTACAATGAGCAGTTCTTC	CASSLDRGGYNEQFF
-	TRBJ2-2	TRBD1	TRBV5-4	18	TGTGCCAGCAGCTTGGTGCTGGGACAGAGCACGAACACCGGGGAGCTGTTTTTT	CASSLVLGQSTNTGELFF
-	TRBJ2-2	TRBD2	TRBV10-3	15	TGTGCCATCCGGTCTAGCGGGGGGGCCCCCGGGGAGCTGTTTTTT	CAIRSSGGAPGELFF
-	TRBJ1-4	-	TRBV7-3	15	TGTGCCAGCAGCTTAAACCGGGTCCCCAATGAAAAACTGTTTTTT	CASSLNRVPNEKLFF
-	TRBJ2-2	-	TRBV7-3	14	TGTGCCAGCAGGCAGGGTTTACGCACCGGGGAGCTGTTTTTT	CASRQGLRTGELFF
-	TRBJ2-7	TRBD1	TRBV4-1	14	TGCGCCAGCAGCCCTGGACAGGGTTCCTACGAGCAGTACTTC	CASSPGQGSYEQYF
-	TRBJ2-1	-	TRBV4-1	18	TGCGCCAGCAGCCAAGTTGATATGGGGCTCCGATTCTACAATGAGCAGTTCTTC	CASSQVDMGLRFYNEQFF
-	TRBJ1-5	-	TRBV27	15	TGTGCCAGCAGTCCGGACAGAATGGGGTATCAGCCCCAGCATTTT	CASSPDRMGYQPQHF
-	TRBJ2-1	-	TRBV11-3	16	TGTGCCAGCAGCTTAGGGTCCGGGGTTCGTTACAATGAGCAGTTCTTC	CASSLGSGVRYNEQFF